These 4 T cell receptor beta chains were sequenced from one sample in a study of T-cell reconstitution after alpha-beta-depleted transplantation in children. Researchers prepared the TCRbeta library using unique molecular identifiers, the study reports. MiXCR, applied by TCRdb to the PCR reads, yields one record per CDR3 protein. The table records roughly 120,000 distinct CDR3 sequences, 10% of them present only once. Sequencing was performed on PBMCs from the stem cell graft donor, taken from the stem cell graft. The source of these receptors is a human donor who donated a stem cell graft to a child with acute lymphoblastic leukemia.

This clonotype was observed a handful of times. CDR3 loop: CASSLGEGRNTEAFF. The CDR3 DNA is TGTGCCAGCAGCTTGGGCGAGGGCAGGAACACTGAAGCTTTCTTT. The chain links TRBV5-4 to TRBJ1-1; D not resolved. This CDR3 is 15 amino acids long. In germline, CDR1 is SGHNT, CDR2 YYREEE (reference sequence). V was trimmed by 0 bases and J by 1 base, leaving 10 bases between them.

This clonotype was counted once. The CDR3 protein is CASSLGTSNSPLHF. CDR3 bases: TGTGCCAGCAGCCTTGGGACATCAAATTCACCCCTCCACTTT. The rearrangement links TRBV7-2 to TRBJ1-6; perhaps TRBD1 as D (6 bases). This CDR3 region has 14 residues. Trimming removed 5 bases from V and 7 bases from J, with 12 bases in between. CDR1 is SGHTA, CDR2 FQGNSA, per germline.

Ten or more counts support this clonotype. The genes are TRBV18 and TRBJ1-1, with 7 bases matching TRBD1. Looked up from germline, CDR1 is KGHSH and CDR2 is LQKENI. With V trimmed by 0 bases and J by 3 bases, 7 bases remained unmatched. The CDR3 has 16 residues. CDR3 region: CASSPPYRGGDTEAFF. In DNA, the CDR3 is TGTGCCAGCTCACCACCCTACAGGGGAGGGGACACTGAAGCTTTCTTT. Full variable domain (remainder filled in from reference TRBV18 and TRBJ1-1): NAGVMQNPRHLVRRRGQEARLRCSPMKGHSHVYWYRQLPEEGLKFMVYLQKENIIDESGMPKERFSAEFPKEGPSILRIQQVVRGDSAAYFCASSPPYRGGDTEAFFGQGTRLTVV.

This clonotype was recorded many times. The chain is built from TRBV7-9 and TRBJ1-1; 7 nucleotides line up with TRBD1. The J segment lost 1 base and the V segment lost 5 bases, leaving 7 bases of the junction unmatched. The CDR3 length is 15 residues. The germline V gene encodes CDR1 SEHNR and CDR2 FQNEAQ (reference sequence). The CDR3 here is CASSRDRVGNTEAFF. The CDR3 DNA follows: TGTGCCAGCAGCCGCGACAGGGTGGGGAACACTGAAGCTTTCTTT.